This T cell receptor beta chain was obtained from a study of blood T cell repertoires in COVID-19. Clinical history reported by participants formed the basis on which cohorts were assigned. Recovered participants had two consecutive negative NP/OP PCR tests, healthcare professional clearance, or symptom resolution. The CDR3 length is 14 residues. Germline CDR1 and CDR2: LGHNA and YSLEER. V was shortened by 3 bases and J by 4 bases, with 13 bases between the two germline ends. The protocol was immunoSEQ multiplex PCR, while the TCRdb copy is restricted to in-frame clones and leaves out a portion. The sample has 200,000 to 250,000 clones; roughly four fifths are singletons.

Sequencing was carried out using PBMCs or T cells enriched from blood (not recorded which). V gene TRBV4-3 combines with J gene TRBJ2-7; D gene ambiguous. This clonotype was obtained from a woman between 55 and 75 years old who had recovered from COVID-19. The CDR3 region is CASSQALGWYEQYF. CDR3 DNA sequence: TGCGCCAGCAGCCAGGCTCTCGGGTGGTACGAGCAGTACTTC.